This passage covers 9 T cell receptor beta chains from one sample sequenced in a study of blood T cells in healthy people across ages. A sample-barcoded 5' primer and a J-beta primer mix were used in a second PCR of roughly 6 to 11 cycles. Each CDR3 protein gets one entry after TCRdb re-called the 5' RACE reads with MiXCR. The sample comprises approximately 810,000 distinct CDR3 sequences, around 28% of which are singletons, and 15% to 20% rests with the top ten. The sequenced sample was blood. Receptor source: a woman of 80 years or more in good health.

This clonotype was found many times. The rearrangement joins TRBV6-2 or TRBV6-3 to TRBJ2-4, with D tentatively TRBD1 (6 bases). The CDR3 covers 16 residues. Germline V CDR1 and CDR2: MNHEY, SVGEGT. V was trimmed by 5 bases and J by 2 bases, leaving 16 bases between them. This chain's CDR3 is CASSPTGSGSKNIQYF. The CDR3, as DNA: TGTGCCAGCAGTCCTACAGGGTCTGGGTCCAAAAACATTCAGTACTTC.

This clonotype was counted only a few times. This rearrangement joins TRBV20-1 to TRBJ2-3, with TRBD2 identical over 8 bases. CDR3 length equals 14 residues. With 2 bases clipped from V and 4 bases from J, the junction kept 5 bases outside the gene matches. The germline V gene encodes CDR1 DFQATT and CDR2 SNEGSKA (reference sequence). In nucleotides, the CDR3 is TGCAGTGCTAGACGGGGGGGCCTAGCAGATACGCAGTATTTT. It is translated as CSARRGGLADTQYF.

This clonotype was counted at least ten times. The chain links TRBV20-1 to TRBJ2-3, with D possibly matching TRBD2 (5 bases). The germline V and J ends were trimmed by 5 bases and 3 bases, with 15 bases remaining between them. The CDR3 extends over 14 amino acids. Germline V CDR1 and CDR2: DFQATT, SNEGSKA (reference sequence). CDR3 sequence: CSAEGLARTDTQYF. The CDR3 DNA reads TGCAGTGCTGAGGGCCTAGCAAGGACAGATACGCAGTATTTT.

To note about this clonotype: A read error may explain this, as a much larger clone is one base away. The rearrangement joins TRBV7-2 to TRBJ2-1; 9 positions match TRBD1. Trimming removed 0 bases from V and 8 bases from J; junction bases left unmatched: 8. CDR3 size: 16 residues. Per the germline V gene, CDR1 is SGHTA and CDR2 is FQGNSA. The CDR3: CASSLAGDRVGDEQFF. DNA of the CDR3: TGTGCCAGCAGCTTAGCGGGGGACAGGGTTGGTGATGAGCAGTTCTTC.

This clonotype has just one count. This clone may be a read error of a much larger clone one base away. The chain uses TRBV30 and TRBJ2-1; unclear D gene. Per the germline V gene, CDR1 is GTSNPN and CDR2 is SVGIG (reference sequence). The CDR3 covers 13 residues. The CDR3 protein is CAWMSGGENGQFF. Here the CDR3 DNA reads TGTGCCTGGATGTCGGGCGGCGAAAATGGGCAGTTCTTC.

As concerns this clonotype: A read error may explain this, as a much larger clone is one base away. The chain combines TRBV4-1 with TRBJ2-5; 13 bases match TRBD2. Trimming removed 4 bases from V and 11 bases from J; junction bases left unmatched: 16. CDR1 is MGHRA, CDR2 YSYEKL, per germline. The CDR3 extends over 17 amino acids. CDR3 coding DNA: TGCGCCAGCAGCCGGACTAGCGGGGGCGACTACTTCAATGAGCAGTACTTC. Amino acids: CASSRTSGGDYFNEQYF.

This clonotype came up a few times. This may be a read error, as it is one base from a much larger clone. The chain links TRBV15 to TRBJ2-7; D tentatively reads TRBD1 or TRBD2 (5 bases each). The DNA end favors TRBJ2-5, so the J call may be wrong. The CDR3 runs 15 residues. Germline CDR1 reads LNHNV; CDR2 reads YYDKDF (reference sequence). The CDR3 spells CATSSGTGVEETQYF. Written as DNA, the CDR3 is TGTGCCACCAGCAGCGGGACCGGGGTTGAAGAGACCCAGTACTTC.

This clonotype was detected ten times or more. The V and J genes are TRBV6-2 or TRBV6-3 and TRBJ2-4, with unresolved D. The CDR3 has 14 residues. Germline V gene data show CDR1 as MNHEY and CDR2 as SVGEGT. V lost 6 bases, J lost 4 bases, and 13 bases lay in between. This CDR3 reads CASSRAGVKNIQYF. CDR3 in DNA: TGTGCCAGCAGCCGAGCAGGAGTAAAAAACATTCAGTACTTC.

This clonotype came up many times. The CDR3, as DNA: TGTGCCAGCAGCTTAGTGGGGCCGAATTCACCCCTCCACTTT. Protein sequence: CASSLVGPNSPLHF. This sequence joins TRBV7-2 and TRBJ1-6; a possible D gene is TRBD1 (5 bases). This CDR3 is 14 amino acids long. The V end lost 1 base, the J end lost 7 bases, and 8 bases lay between the germline ends. Germline CDR1 is SGHTA and CDR2 is FQGNSA.